Only one count was recorded for the clone carrying this T cell receptor (beta chain). Its target is not known. Its ends do not fully match the called genes, so a read error is possible. This sample is part of a study of blood T cells in healthy people across ages. The study's findings and limits: Across the age range, TCR beta diversity per million T cells fell in a roughly linear way. Without sorted subsets, naive and antigen-experienced compartments could not be conclusively compared. In these data, TCR beta diversity tracked strongly with naive T cell percentage. Versus aged donors, long-lived donors had higher diversity and more naive CD4+ cells.

Next came a second PCR, run for roughly 6 to 11 cycles, which used a sample-barcoded 5' primer along with a J-beta primer mix. Each CDR3 protein is one row after TCRdb ran MiXCR on the 5' RACE reads. In the table there are 800,000 to 900,000 distinct CDR3 sequences, around two thirds of which are singletons. CDR3 size: 16 residues. Germline-derived CDR1 and CDR2 are MNHNS and SASEGT. This receptor was taken from a man aged 25-45 years in good health. This sequence joins TRBV6-1 and TRBJ1-2; D uncertain. Material: blood. This CDR3 reads CASDLEGRTLNYGHTF. CDR3 bases: TGTGCCAGCGACCTAGAGGGCCGAACCCTTAACTATGGCCACACCTTC.